Listed here is a single T cell receptor (beta chain). Germline loops: CDR1 MNHEY, CDR2 SVGAGI. This CDR3 comprises 16 residues. The V and J ends lost 1 base and 10 bases, in that order; junction bases with no gene match: 7. This record belongs to a study of blood T cell repertoires in COVID-19. Study background: The United States, Italy and Spain supplied acute and convalescent COVID-19 samples. PBMCs, B-cell-depleted T cells, or T cells were the source of the cDNA or gDNA that made up the material.

As processed by the authors: Estimation of nucleated cell counts relied on the amplification of reference gene primers. TCRdb's copy holds only in-frame clones and misses some; the assay was immunoSEQ multiplex PCR. V and J calls and clone size are copied from that table; D and trimming were computed from the DNA. This table has over 200,000 clones, about 88% appearing once. The TCR originated in a man aged 35 to 55 with active or convalescent COVID-19. This chain joins TRBV6-5 and TRBJ2-1; TRBD2 matches 13 bases. Specimen: peripheral blood. CDR3 bases: TGTGCCAGCAGTTACTTCCCGGGACTAGCGGGAAGGGAGCAGTTCTTC. Translation gives CASSYFPGLAGREQFF.